This TCR beta chain was sequenced in a study of CD8 T cells in ankylosing spondylitis. Quantitative 5'-RACE was performed with molecular barcodes, and it yielded the TCR beta libraries. MiXCR was run by TCRdb on the 5' RACE reads, yielding one entry per CDR3 protein. Among hundreds of thousands of distinct CDR3 sequences, approximately 12% were seen once, and the ten largest hold over 6.5%. Study findings and constraints: In reactive arthritis synovial fluid and blood, some motif variants had been reported before. Within peripheral blood, clones linked to disease were CD8+ and relatively rare. In ankylosing spondylitis blood, a motif of roughly eight highly homologous TCR beta variants appeared characteristic.

The CDR3 has 16 residues. Trimming took 3 bases from V and 5 from J; bases not matched to a gene: 11. Per the germline V gene, CDR1 is DFQATT and CDR2 is SNEGSKA (reference sequence). Regarding this clonotype: No antigen is known for it.

This clonotype was obtained from a male donor with ankylosing spondylitis. Sequenced: blood, either unsorted or a sorted T cell fraction (not recorded which). The V call is TRBV20-1, the J call TRBJ2-5, with 11 bases aligning to TRBD2. This chain's CDR3 is CSASPASGRNGETQYF. The CDR3 DNA sequence: TGCAGTGCTAGCCCCGCTAGCGGGAGGAACGGGGAGACCCAGTACTTC.